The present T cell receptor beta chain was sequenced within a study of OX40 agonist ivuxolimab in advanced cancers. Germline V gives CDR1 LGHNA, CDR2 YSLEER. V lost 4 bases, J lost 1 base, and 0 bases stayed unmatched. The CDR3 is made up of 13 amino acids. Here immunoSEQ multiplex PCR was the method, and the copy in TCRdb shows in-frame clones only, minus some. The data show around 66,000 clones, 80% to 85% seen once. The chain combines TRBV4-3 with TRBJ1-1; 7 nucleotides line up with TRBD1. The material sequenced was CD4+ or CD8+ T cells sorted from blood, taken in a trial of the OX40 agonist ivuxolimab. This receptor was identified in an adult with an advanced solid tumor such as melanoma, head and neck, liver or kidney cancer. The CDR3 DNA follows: TGCGCCAGCAGCCGGACAGGGAACACTGAAGCTTTCTTT. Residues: CASSRTGNTEAFF.